The next 11 T cell receptor beta chains were all read from a single sample in a study of early T cells in non-severe SARS-CoV-2 infection. TCRdb independently ran MiXCR on the 5' RACE reads; one entry per CDR3 protein. The sample carries about 26,000 distinct CDR3 sequences, about 4.2% recorded once. The sample taken for sequencing was whole blood. The origin of the receptors is an adult who was a healthcare worker with PCR-confirmed SARS-CoV-2 infection or an uninfected control (not recorded which).

The chain links TRBV6-1 to TRBJ2-2; D uncertain. The CDR3 is 13 amino acids. Germline-derived CDR1 and CDR2 are MNHNS and SASEGT. V was cut by 4 bases and J by 5 bases, with 8 bases left in between. CDR3 sequence (DNA): TGTGCCAGCAGTGTAGAAGGGACCGGGGAGCTGTTTTTT. This codes for CASSVEGTGELFF.

This clonotype was counted ten times or more. The rearrangement uses TRBV19 and TRBJ2-6; 10 bases map to TRBD1. The germline V gene has CDR1 LNHDA and CDR2 SQIVND (reference sequence). With V trimmed by 5 bases and J by 3 bases, 16 bases remained unmatched. The CDR3 covers 20 residues. As DNA, the CDR3 is TGTGCCAGTAGTGGAACCCTATCCGGGACAGGGGTTCATGGGGCCAACGTCCTGACTTTC. Translating it yields CASSGTLSGTGVHGANVLTF.

In this sample, this clonotype turned up a few times. The chain is built from TRBV30 and TRBJ1-5; 9 bases line up with TRBD1. The CDR3 loop spans 14 amino acids. J lost 6 bases, V lost 3 bases, and 6 bases had no gene match. Germline loops: CDR1 GTSNPN, CDR2 SVGIG (reference sequence). The CDR3 bases are TGTGCCTGGAGCTCGGGACAGGGTCTTCAGCCCCAGCATTTT. It specifies CAWSSGQGLQPQHF.

This clonotype was observed many times. The J gene is TRBJ1-2, the V gene TRBV4-1; D is possibly TRBD1 (6 bases). This CDR3 contains 20 residues. Between the trimmed V and J ends, which lost 3 bases and 3 bases, there was a span of 29 bases. Germline V gene data show CDR1 as MGHRA and CDR2 as YSYEKL. CDR3 sequence reads: CASSHPPLRDIKGGDYGYTF. CDR3 coding DNA: TGCGCCAGCAGCCATCCCCCGTTAAGGGACATCAAAGGCGGGGACTATGGCTACACCTTC.

Ten or more counts support this clonotype. V usage is TRBV14 and J usage is TRBJ2-5; possibly TRBD1 or TRBD2 for D (5 bases each). Per the germline V gene, CDR1 is SGHDN and CDR2 is FVKESK. The V end lost 5 bases, the J end lost 4 bases, and 11 bases lay between the germline ends. This CDR3 has 13 amino acids. This chain's CDR3 is CASSNSGRETQYF. For the CDR3, the DNA is TGTGCCAGCAGCAACTCAGGGAGAGAGACCCAGTACTTC.

This clonotype was counted at least ten times. This chain joins TRBV28 and TRBJ1-5, with 8 bases matching TRBD1. The germline CDR1 and CDR2 sequences are MDHEN and SYDVKM. This CDR3 has 14 amino acids. J was trimmed by 7 bases and V by 2 bases; bases with no gene match: 4. The CDR3 nucleotides read TGTGCCAGCAGTTTAGACAGGGGAAACCAGCCCCAGCATTTT. Translation: CASSLDRGNQPQHF. Filled out from reference TRBV28 and TRBJ1-5, the complete variable domain reads DVKVTQSSRYLVKRTGEKVFLECVQDMDHENMFWYRQDPGLGLRLIYFSYDVKMKEKGDIPEGYSVSREKKERFSLILESASTNQTSMYLCASSLDRGNQPQHFGDGTRLSIL.

This chain joins TRBV12-3 or TRBV12-4 and TRBJ1-3; no definite D call. V dropped 8 bases and J dropped 7 bases, with 12 bases sitting between them. This CDR3 is built from 12 residues. CDR3 in amino acids: CASRPNLNTIYF. CDR3 nucleotides: TGTGCCAGCCGACCCAACCTCAACACCATATATTTT.

The CDR3 sequence is CASSSGNQPQHF. The CDR3, as DNA: TGTGCCAGCAGCTCCGGGAATCAGCCCCAGCATTTT. V is TRBV11-2 and J is TRBJ1-5, with unresolved D. CDR1 SGHAT and CDR2 FQNNGV come from the germline V gene. V shed 4 bases and J shed 4 bases, with 5 bases lying between them. The CDR3 is 12 residues long. The full variable domain, completed using reference TRBV11-2 and TRBJ1-5, is EAGVAQSPRYKIIEKRQSVAFWCNPISGHATLYWYQQILGQGPKLLIQFQNNGVVDDSQLPKDRFSAERLKGVDSTLKIQPAKLEDSAVYLCASSSGNQPQHFGDGTRLSIL.

As to this clonotype: A much larger clone differs from this one at a single base, so this may be a read error. The chain uses TRBV12-3 or TRBV12-4 and TRBJ2-2, with TRBD2 matching 14 bases. The CDR3 sequence is 17 residues long. In nucleotides, the CDR3 is TGTGTCAGCAGTACACGGACTAGCGGGAGGATCACCGGGGAGCTGTTTTTT. It codes for CVSSTRTSGRITGELFF.

This clonotype was detected ten times or more. This chain links TRBV6-5 with TRBJ2-4; 9 bases agree with TRBD1. The CDR3 is made up of 14 amino acids. Germline V gene sequence: CDR1 MNHEY, CDR2 SVGAGI. J lost 4 bases, V lost 2 bases, and 0 bases had no gene match. Here the CDR3 reads CASSYGTGKNIQYF. The CDR3 coding sequence is TGTGCCAGCAGTTACGGGACAGGGAAAAACATTCAGTACTTC.

This sequence joins TRBV20-1 and TRBJ1-1; 8 bases align to TRBD1. The CDR3 runs to 13 residues. CDR1 is DFQATT, CDR2 SNEGSKA, per germline (reference sequence). The junction had 7 bases not matched to a gene; V was cut back by 6 bases and J by 4 bases. As DNA, the CDR3 is TGCAGTGCGAAGAACAGGGGGGGCACTGAAGCTTTCTTT. This sequence encodes CSAKNRGGTEAFF.